This TCR beta chain is from a study of T cell responses to AZD1222 COVID-19 vaccine. The study, taken as a whole, reports: Nearly half of spike-specific TCRs reportedly target unmutated variant regions. Just a handful of people given AZD1222 tested seropositive at baseline.

Germline CDR1 is LNHDA and CDR2 is SQIVND (reference sequence). The CDR3 runs 17 residues. V trimming: 0 bases; J trimming: 4 bases; junction bases outside the gene matches: 6. A single count supports this clone. As yet, its antigen is unknown. Assay: immunoSEQ multiplex PCR; the TCRdb copy retains only in-frame clones and omits some. The data show some 130,000 clones, around 89% seen once. The gene calls are TRBV19 and TRBJ2-2; TRBD1 matches 9 bases. The sequence was obtained from an adult who received the AZD1222 COVID-19 vaccine. Material: peripheral blood, obtained 28 days after the second AZD1222 dose. In nucleotides, the CDR3 is TGTGCCAGTAGTATAGATATGGGACAGGGTTCCACCGGGGAGCTGTTTTTT. Residues: CASSIDMGQGSTGELFF.